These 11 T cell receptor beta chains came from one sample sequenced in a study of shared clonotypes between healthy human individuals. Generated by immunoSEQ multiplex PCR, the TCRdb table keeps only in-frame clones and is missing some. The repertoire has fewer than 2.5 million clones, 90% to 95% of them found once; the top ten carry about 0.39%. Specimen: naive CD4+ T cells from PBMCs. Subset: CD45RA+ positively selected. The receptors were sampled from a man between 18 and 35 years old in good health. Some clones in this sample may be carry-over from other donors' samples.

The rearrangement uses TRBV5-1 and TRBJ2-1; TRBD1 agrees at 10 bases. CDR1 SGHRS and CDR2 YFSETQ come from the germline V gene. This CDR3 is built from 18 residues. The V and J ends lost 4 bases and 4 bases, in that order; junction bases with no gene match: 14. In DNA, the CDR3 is TGCGCCAGCAGCCCAGCATCCCCGGGACAGGGGTTTTACAATGAGCAGTTCTTC. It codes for CASSPASPGQGFYNEQFF.

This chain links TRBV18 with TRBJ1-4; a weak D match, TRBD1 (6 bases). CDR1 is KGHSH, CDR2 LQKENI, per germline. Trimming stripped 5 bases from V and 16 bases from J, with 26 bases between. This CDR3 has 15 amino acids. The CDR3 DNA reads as TGTGCCAGCTCATCCACCGCCGGGACCGGGGGCGAAGGGTTTTTT. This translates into CASSSTAGTGGEGFF.

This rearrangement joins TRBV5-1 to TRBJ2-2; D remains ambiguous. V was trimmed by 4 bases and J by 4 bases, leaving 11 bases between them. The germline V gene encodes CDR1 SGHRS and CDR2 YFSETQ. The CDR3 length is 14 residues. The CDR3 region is CASSLSPGTGELFF. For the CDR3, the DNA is TGCGCCAGCAGCCTGTCCCCGGGCACCGGGGAGCTGTTTTTT.

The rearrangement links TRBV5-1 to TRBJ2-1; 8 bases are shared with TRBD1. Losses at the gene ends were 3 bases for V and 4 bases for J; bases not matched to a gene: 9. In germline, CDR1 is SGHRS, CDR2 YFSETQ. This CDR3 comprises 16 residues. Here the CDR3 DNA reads TGCGCCAGCAGCTCCCCCCCAGGGGGCATTTACAATGAGCAGTTCTTC. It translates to CASSSPPGGIYNEQFF.

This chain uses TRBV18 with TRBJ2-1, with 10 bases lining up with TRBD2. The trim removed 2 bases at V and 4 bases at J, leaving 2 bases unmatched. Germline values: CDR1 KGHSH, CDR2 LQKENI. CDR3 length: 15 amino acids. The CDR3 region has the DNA TGTGCCAGCTCACCAACGACTAGCGGGTACAATGAGCAGTTCTTC. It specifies CASSPTTSGYNEQFF.

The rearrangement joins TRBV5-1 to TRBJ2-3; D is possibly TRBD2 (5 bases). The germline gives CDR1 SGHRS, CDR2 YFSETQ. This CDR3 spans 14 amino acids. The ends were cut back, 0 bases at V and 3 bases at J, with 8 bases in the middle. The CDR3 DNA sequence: TGCGCCAGCAGCTTGGTGGTAGCGACAGATACGCAGTATTTT. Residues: CASSLVVATDTQYF.

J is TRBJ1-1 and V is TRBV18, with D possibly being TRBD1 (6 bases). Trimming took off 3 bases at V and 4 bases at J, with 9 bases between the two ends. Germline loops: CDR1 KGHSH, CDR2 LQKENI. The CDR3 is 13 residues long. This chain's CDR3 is CASSPWGATEAFF. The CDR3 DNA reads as TGTGCCAGCTCACCGTGGGGGGCCACTGAAGCTTTCTTT.

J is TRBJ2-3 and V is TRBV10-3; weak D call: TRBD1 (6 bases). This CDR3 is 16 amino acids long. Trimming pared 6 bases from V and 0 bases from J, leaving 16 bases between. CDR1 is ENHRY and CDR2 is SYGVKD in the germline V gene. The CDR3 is CAIRGAGAVSTDTQYF. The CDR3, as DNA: TGTGCCATCAGGGGGGCTGGGGCGGTTAGCACAGATACGCAGTATTTT.

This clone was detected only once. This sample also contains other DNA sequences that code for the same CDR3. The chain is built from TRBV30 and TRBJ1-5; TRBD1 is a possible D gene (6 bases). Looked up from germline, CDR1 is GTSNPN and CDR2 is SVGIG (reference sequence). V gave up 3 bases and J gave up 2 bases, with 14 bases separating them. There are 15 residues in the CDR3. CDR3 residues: CAWSRGGLGNQPQHF. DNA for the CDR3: TGTGCCTGGAGCCGCGGGGGCCTAGGCAATCAGCCCCAGCATTTT.

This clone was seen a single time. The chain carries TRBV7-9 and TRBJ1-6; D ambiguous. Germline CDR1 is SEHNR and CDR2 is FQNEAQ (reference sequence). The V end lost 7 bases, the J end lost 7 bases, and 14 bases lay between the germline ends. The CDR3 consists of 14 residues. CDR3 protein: CASTADGRNSPLHF. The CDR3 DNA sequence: TGTGCCAGCACCGCGGACGGACGAAATTCACCCCTCCACTTT.

For the CDR3, the DNA is TGTGCCAGCAGCTTGACCGGGACAGGGCTGGAGGCTTTCTTT. Translated, it gives CASSLTGTGLEAFF. This chain connects TRBV7-9 to TRBJ1-1; 9 bases match TRBD1. Germline V lookup: CDR1 SEHNR, CDR2 FQNEAQ (reference sequence). The V and J ends lost 3 bases and 11 bases, in that order; junction bases with no gene match: 10. The CDR3 is 14 amino acids.